A selection of T cell receptor beta chains follows, all from one sample in a study of regulatory T cells in long-lasting Graves disease. One entry per CDR3 protein results from TCRdb running MiXCR on the multiplex PCR reads. Of 400,000 to 500,000 distinct CDR3 sequences in the sample, 20% to 25% were seen once. Specimen: peripheral blood mononuclear cells (PBMCs), collected when the disease was refractory, from a patient treated with antithyroid drugs. The receptors come from a female donor with Graves disease. Both conserved end residues are part of each CDR3. Each record gives: clone size, J gene, D gene, V gene, CDR3 DNA, CDR3 protein. The D gene is left open where the match is weak. A clone size is listed for some rows: how often the clone was seen (once, few, many), or a class if it is expanded.

few,TRBJ2-2,-,TRBV5-1,TGCGCCAGCAGCTTGATGGGGATTCCGAACACCGGGGAGCTGTTTTTT,CASSLMGIPNTGELFF
many,TRBJ2-2,-,TRBV10-3,TGTGCCATCAGATCGACGGGAGACACCGGGGAGCTGTTTTTT,CAIRSTGDTGELFF
-,TRBJ2-1,-,TRBV7-9,TGTGCCAGCAGCTTAGCGGGGGGAATAGGTTGGGATGAGCAGTTCTTC,CASSLAGGIGWDEQFF
many,TRBJ1-1,TRBD1,TRBV7-2,TGTGCCAGCAGCACACAGGGGCCGCTGAACACTGAAGCTTTCTTT,CASSTQGPLNTEAFF
few,TRBJ2-3,-,TRBV9,TGTGCCAGCAGCGTAGGACAGACCACAGATACGCAGTATTTT,CASSVGQTTDTQYF
-,TRBJ2-5,-,TRBV18,TGTGCCAGCTCACGTTTTGAATACCAAGAGACCCAGTACTTC,CASSRFEYQETQYF
once,TRBJ2-5,TRBD1,TRBV5-5,TGTGCCAGCAGCTTGGCAGGGGGCATAGAGATCCAGTACTTC,CASSLAGGIEIQYF
-,TRBJ1-2,-,TRBV30,TGTGCCTGGAGGCGGGTTAGTAACCCCTATGGCTACACCTTC,CAWRRVSNPYGYTF
few,TRBJ1-1,-,TRBV4-3,TGCGCCAGCAGCCAAGATCCAGGGGACACTGAAGCTTTCTTT,CASSQDPGDTEAFF
few,TRBJ1-2,-,TRBV5-1,TGCGCCAGCAGCCCAGACGCGGATGGGTATGGCTACACCTTC,CASSPDADGYGYTF
-,TRBJ2-1,TRBD2,TRBV2,TGTGCCAGCAGGGGGACTAGCGGGGCCTATGAGCAGTTCTTC,CASRGTSGAYEQFF
few,TRBJ2-3,TRBD2,TRBV28,TGTGCCAGCAGCGGACGGGACTACACAGATACGCAGTATTTT,CASSGRDYTDTQYF
few,TRBJ1-5,TRBD1,TRBV29-1,TGCAGCGTTGTACTGACCGGGACAGGGGCTTTGAACAATCAGCCCCAGCATTTT,CSVVLTGTGALNNQPQHF
-,TRBJ2-2,TRBD1,TRBV5-1,TGCGCCAGCAGCTTGGCAGGGGGCCTAGGGTCTGCCACCGGGGAGCTGTTTTTT,CASSLAGGLGSATGELFF